Each of the 9 T cell receptor beta chains below was sequenced from the same sample in a study of regulatory T cells in long-lasting Graves disease. Stated time point: persistent/refractory GD, antithyroid drugs over 5 years with positive TRAb. PBMC RNA served as the TCR library source. Libraries of TCR beta came from iRepertoire HTBI primers plus Arm-PCR of CDR3 regions. TCRdb re-called the multiplex PCR reads through MiXCR, storing one row per CDR3 protein. The table records almost 350,000 distinct CDR3 sequences, 15% to 20% of them present only once. Material: peripheral blood mononuclear cells (PBMCs), obtained when the disease was refractory, from a patient treated with antithyroid drugs. The receptors were gathered from a female donor with Graves disease.

The chain is built from TRBV10-3 and TRBJ2-5; D unresolved. The germline V gene encodes CDR1 ENHRY and CDR2 SYGVKD. The CDR3 runs 15 residues. The V end lost 4 bases, the J end lost 2 bases, and 14 bases lay between the germline ends. The chain's CDR3 is CAISARAHPQETQYF. DNA of the CDR3: TGTGCCATCAGTGCCAGAGCCCACCCACAAGAGACCCAGTACTTC.

This chain links TRBV5-1 with TRBJ2-6; D perhaps matches TRBD2 (6 bases). V gave up 7 bases and J gave up 1 base, with 12 bases separating them. Germline loops: CDR1 SGHRS, CDR2 YFSETQ. This CDR3 comprises 15 residues. The CDR3 region is CASQSGDSGANVLTF. CDR3 coding DNA: TGCGCCAGCCAATCGGGGGATTCTGGGGCCAACGTCCTGACTTTC. Using reference TRBV5-1 and TRBJ2-6 for the parts outside the CDR3, the full variable domain is KAGVTQTPRYLIKTRGQQVTLSCSPISGHRSVSWYQQTPGQGLQFLFEYFSETQRNKGNFPGRFSGRQFSNSRSEMNVSTLELGDSALYLCASQSGDSGANVLTFGAGSRLTVL.

This clonotype has more than one count but fewer than ten. The V gene is TRBV16, the J gene TRBJ1-5, with 12 bases identical to TRBD1. Unmatched junction bases numbered 5, after V lost 5 bases and J lost 6 bases. Germline-derived CDR1 and CDR2 are KGHSY and FQNENV. The CDR3 extends over 15 amino acids. The CDR3, as DNA: TGTGCCAGCAGCGGGACAGGGGGCGCGGGTCAGCCCCAGCATTTT. It translates to CASSGTGGAGQPQHF.

The chain has TRBV5-8 and TRBJ2-7; no clear D. Trimming left V 4 bases short and J 4 bases short, with 12 bases between. The CDR3 consists of 13 residues. Germline-derived CDR1 and CDR2 are SGHTS and YDEGEE. In DNA form, the CDR3 reads TGTGCCAGCAGCATAGGTCCAGGATACGAGCAGTACTTC. This codes for CASSIGPGYEQYF.

In its sample, this clonotype was seen many times. The rearrangement joins TRBV9 to TRBJ1-1; D remains ambiguous. Germline V gene lookup returns CDR1 SGDLS and CDR2 YYNGEE. There are 14 residues in the CDR3. Trimming stripped 0 bases from V and 1 base from J, with 7 bases between. This CDR3 reads CASSVGAGNTEAFF. The CDR3 DNA sequence: TGTGCCAGCAGCGTAGGGGCCGGGAACACTGAAGCTTTCTTT.

This clonotype has a handful of counts. The rearrangement joins TRBV9 to TRBJ1-1; unclear D gene. There are 14 residues in the CDR3. Trimming removed 0 bases at V and 1 base at J, with 7 bases between. Germline loops: CDR1 SGDLS, CDR2 YYNGEE. Written as DNA, the CDR3 is TGTGCCAGCAGCGTAGACCTTTGGAACACTGAAGCTTTCTTT. It encodes CASSVDLWNTEAFF.

The rearrangement joins TRBV20-1 to TRBJ1-6; 7 nucleotides agree with TRBD1. CDR1 DFQATT and CDR2 SNEGSKA come from the germline V gene (reference sequence). The CDR3 totals 13 residues. V shed 5 bases and J 7 bases; nucleotides not matched to a gene: 5. The CDR3 DNA sequence: TGCAGTGCTGGCGACAGGGTGAATTCACCCCTCCACTTT. Its protein product is CSAGDRVNSPLHF.

Concerning this clonotype itself: Given a much more abundant clone one base away, this may be a read error. This likely comes from a read error, as the CDR3 has no conserved phenylalanine or tryptophan at its end. The chain joins TRBV7-9 to TRBJ1-2; 8 nucleotides agree with TRBD1. The CDR3 covers 15 residues. Germline V lookup: CDR1 SEHNR, CDR2 FQNEAQ (reference sequence). V shed 0 bases, J shed 4 bases, and the junction held 4 bases outside the gene matches. The CDR3 nucleotides read TGTGCCAGCAGCTTAGCGCAGGGGGCGCGCTATGGCTACACCTCC. It encodes CASSLAQGARYGYTS.

This clonotype was picked up many times. J is TRBJ1-4 and V is TRBV28; D possibly corresponds to TRBD1 (5 bases). Germline CDR1 is MDHEN and CDR2 is SYDVKM. The CDR3 runs to 13 residues. Trimming left V 5 bases short and J 13 bases short, with 17 bases between. This chain's CDR3 is CASSRLPGQTLFF. For the CDR3, the DNA is TGTGCCAGCAGTCGCCTCCCGGGGCAGACACTGTTTTTT.